A single sample is the source of the 6 T cell receptor beta chains below, sequenced in a study of regulatory T cells in long-lasting Graves disease. Building the TCR beta libraries relied on iRepertoire HTBI primers, and CDR3 regions underwent Arm-PCR. One entry per CDR3 protein, called by TCRdb with MiXCR from the multiplex PCR reads. Of fewer than 450,000 distinct CDR3 sequences listed, approximately 15% are singletons. This sample's time point: newly diagnosed GD, antithyroid drugs for less than 3 months. Researchers made the TCR library from RNA that was extracted from PBMCs. These data also featured in a second study, about T cells in Graves' hyperthyroidism and ophthalmopathy.

This specimen was peripheral blood mononuclear cells (PBMCs), taken at new diagnosis, from a patient treated with antithyroid drugs. The receptors were sampled from a woman aged 40 to 49 with Graves disease.

This clonotype has at least ten counts. The rearrangement uses TRBV28 and TRBJ1-3; D unresolved. CDR1 is MDHEN and CDR2 is SYDVKM in the germline V gene. CDR3 length: 15 amino acids. V lost 6 bases, J lost 0 bases, and 12 bases lay in between. The CDR3 DNA reads TGTGCCAGCAGCCTTACGGACCACTCTGGAAACACCATATATTTT. As protein: CASSLTDHSGNTIYF.

The chain carries TRBV28 and TRBJ2-7; 9 nucleotides align to TRBD2. The V segment lost 9 bases and the J segment 4 bases; nucleotides outside the gene matches: 13. Germline CDR1 reads MDHEN; CDR2 reads SYDVKM. CDR3 size: 15 residues. The CDR3 coding sequence is TGTGCCAGTGGGGCAGGGGCGGGAGGGTTTTACGAGCAGTACTTC. It specifies CASGAGAGGFYEQYF. Together with reference TRBV28 and TRBJ2-7, the CDR3 gives the full variable domain: DVKVTQSSRYLVKRTGEKVFLECVQDMDHENMFWYRQDPGLGLRLIYFSYDVKMKEKGDIPEGYSVSREKKERFSLILESASTNQTSMYLCASGAGAGGFYEQYFGPGTRLTVT.

This clonotype has a count of ten or more. The chain has TRBV20-1 and TRBJ2-1; D is uncertain. This CDR3 is built from 14 residues. Germline V lookup: CDR1 DFQATT, CDR2 SNEGSKA (reference sequence). With 1 base removed from V and 7 bases from J, the gap between germline ends came to 14 bases. This CDR3 is CSARAGGGANEQFF. The DNA for the CDR3 is TGCAGTGCTAGAGCGGGCGGTGGTGCGAATGAGCAGTTCTTC.

This clonotype was counted at least ten times. The V and J genes are TRBV2 and TRBJ2-5; 7 positions agree with TRBD2. The germline V gene encodes CDR1 SNHLY and CDR2 FYNNEI. Trimming removed 2 bases from V and 3 bases from J; junction bases left unmatched: 6. The CDR3 runs 15 residues. The CDR3 here is CASSEFPAGKETQYF. CDR3 nucleotides: TGTGCCAGCAGTGAATTTCCAGCGGGGAAAGAGACCCAGTACTTC.

This clonotype was picked up many times. The chain joins TRBV30 to TRBJ1-1; no firm D call. The length of the CDR3 is 14 residues. CDR1 and CDR2 from the germline V gene are GTSNPN and SVGIG (reference sequence). Trimming took 2 bases from V and 1 from J, leaving 11 bases between them. CDR3: CAWSLWTENTEAFF. For the CDR3, the DNA is TGTGCCTGGAGTTTATGGACGGAGAACACTGAAGCTTTCTTT.

This clonotype was observed at least ten times. The chain combines TRBV19 with TRBJ1-2; no clear D. Germline values: CDR1 LNHDA, CDR2 SQIVND (reference sequence). The CDR3 loop spans 15 amino acids. V was pared by 5 bases and J by 5 bases, with 18 bases between. This CDR3 reads CASSPYVGLPYGYTF. As DNA, the CDR3 is TGTGCCAGTAGTCCCTACGTAGGGTTGCCTTATGGCTACACCTTC.